This passage covers 28 T cell receptor beta chains from one sample sequenced in a study of cytomegalovirus exposure and HLA in healthy donors. Vbeta (60) and Jbeta (13) primers were used in the PCR. Clones were read by immunoSEQ multiplex PCR, and TCRdb kept only the in-frame ones, dropping some. This sample has roughly 84,000 clones, with roughly 64% found just once. Sequenced sample: PBMCs. These receptors all stem from a woman aged 40 to 55 in good health and CMV-seropositive.

The V call is TRBV29-1, the J call TRBJ2-7; TRBD1 is a possible D gene (6 bases). Trimming removed 6 bases at V and 2 bases at J, with 17 bases between. This CDR3 contains 14 residues. Germline loops: CDR1 SQVTM, CDR2 ANQGSEA. DNA for the CDR3: TGCAGCGTAATGGGTGCACAGGGAACCTACGAGCAGTACTTC. Translated: CSVMGAQGTYEQYF.

This chain links TRBV27 with TRBJ2-1, with D perhaps TRBD2 (5 bases). Trimming pared 9 bases from V and 6 bases from J, leaving 15 bases between. The V gene's germline CDR1 is MNHEY and CDR2 SMNVEV (reference sequence). The CDR3 is 13 residues long. CDR3 sequence reads: CASRLLVGNEQFF. Written as DNA, the CDR3 is TGTGCCAGTCGGTTACTAGTGGGCAATGAGCAGTTCTTC.

The J gene is TRBJ2-7, the V gene TRBV5-4; TRBD1 aligns across 7 bases. V shed 0 bases and J 3 bases; nucleotides not matched to a gene: 6. The CDR3 is made up of 15 amino acids. Germline CDR1 and CDR2: SGHNT and YYREEE (reference sequence). The CDR3 nucleotides read TGTGCCAGCAGCTTGGGAACCCGGACAGGCTACGAGCAGTACTTC. This translates into CASSLGTRTGYEQYF.

V gene TRBV4-3 combines with J gene TRBJ1-2, with TRBD1 matching 7 bases. Germline CDR1 is LGHNA and CDR2 is YSLEER. V gave up 0 bases and J gave up 2 bases; unmatched junction bases: 3. The CDR3 loop spans 15 amino acids. The CDR3 region has the DNA TGCGCCAGCAGCCAAGATGCAGGGGGGAACTATGGCTACACCTTC. Its protein is CASSQDAGGNYGYTF.

V gene TRBV2 combines with J gene TRBJ2-7, with 12 bases aligning to TRBD1. CDR3 length: 15 amino acids. Germline V gene sequence: CDR1 SNHLY, CDR2 FYNNEI. V trimming: 11 bases; J trimming: 7 bases; junction bases outside the gene matches: 15. CDR3 in DNA: TGTGCCTGCCGAACTCGGGACAGGGGGCATTGGGAGCAGTACTTC. It is translated as CACRTRDRGHWEQYF.

CDR3 amino acids: CASSDTGGSNQPQHF. CDR3 coding DNA: TGTGCCAGCAGTGATACGGGGGGCAGCAATCAGCCCCAGCATTTT. The rearrangement joins TRBV2 to TRBJ1-5; D may be TRBD1 (6 bases). The V and J ends lost 3 bases and 1 base respectively, with 10 bases between them. CDR3 length equals 15 residues. In germline, CDR1 is SNHLY, CDR2 FYNNEI.

This chain links TRBV27 with TRBJ1-5, with D possibly TRBD1 on 5 matching bases. V lost 5 bases, J lost 4 bases, and 9 bases lay in between. The CDR3 contains 13 residues. The germline gives CDR1 MNHEY, CDR2 SMNVEV (reference sequence). The CDR3 coding sequence is TGTGCCAGCAGTATCAGGGTGAATCAGCCCCAGCATTTT. As protein: CASSIRVNQPQHF.

The rearrangement links TRBV5-6 to TRBJ2-7, with 7 bases matching TRBD1. J was trimmed by 3 bases and V by 3 bases; bases with no gene match: 12. Germline V gene data show CDR1 as SGHDT and CDR2 as YYEEEE. This CDR3 contains 16 residues. CDR3 nucleotide sequence: TGTGCCAGCAGCTCTCTTAATACAGGGGAGTACTACGAGCAGTACTTC. Translated, it gives CASSSLNTGEYYEQYF.

The rearrangement links TRBV5-1 to TRBJ2-3; no clear D. Trimming removed 2 bases from V and 2 bases from J, with 15 bases in between. The CDR3 has 16 amino acids. Per the germline V gene, CDR1 is SGHRS and CDR2 is YFSETQ. The CDR3 DNA sequence: TGCGCCAGCAGCTTAGGTACTAACGGCCTCACAGATACGCAGTATTTT. Protein product: CASSLGTNGLTDTQYF.

The V call is TRBV11-2, the J call TRBJ2-1, with 8 bases fitting TRBD2. The CDR3 spans 11 residues. The V segment lost 5 bases and the J segment 14 bases; nucleotides outside the gene matches: 5. CDR1 SGHAT and CDR2 FQNNGV come from the germline V gene. Here the CDR3 reads CASSVGLEKFF. The CDR3 nucleotides are TGTGCCAGCAGCGTGGGACTAGAAAAGTTCTTC.

Turning to this clone: In this CDR3 the conserved last residue, phenylalanine or tryptophan, is missing, so a read error is likely. The V gene is TRBV6-6, the J gene TRBJ2-7; 9 bases match TRBD1. Germline V lookup: CDR1 MNHNY, CDR2 SVGAGI (reference sequence). This CDR3 spans 14 amino acids. Germline trimming cut 6 bases from V and 6 bases from J; bases unmatched to any gene: 9. The CDR3 loop reads CASSLRTGASEQYL. As DNA, the CDR3 is TGTGCCAGCAGCCTAAGGACAGGGGCAAGCGAGCAGTACCTC.

This clone was observed a few times. CDR3 bases: TGTGCCAGCAGCTTAGGGACTAGCGGGAGAGCCTACAATGAGCAGTTCTTC. It codes for CASSLGTSGRAYNEQFF. The rearrangement uses TRBV7-8 and TRBJ2-1, with TRBD2 matching over 13 bases. This CDR3 comprises 17 residues. V was clipped by 1 base and J by 2 bases; unmatched bases: 2. Germline-derived CDR1 and CDR2 are SGHVS and FQNEAQ.

The rearrangement links TRBV10-3 to TRBJ1-1; D is possibly TRBD1 (6 bases). V was pared by 6 bases and J by 3 bases, with 14 bases between. The germline V gene encodes CDR1 ENHRY and CDR2 SYGVKD. CDR3 length equals 14 residues. This chain's CDR3 is CAIRQQGRDTEAFF. The CDR3, as DNA: TGTGCCATCAGACAACAGGGTCGTGACACTGAAGCTTTCTTT.

The V gene is TRBV25-1, the J gene TRBJ2-1; 12 bases align to TRBD2. Losses at the gene ends were 4 bases for V and 4 bases for J; bases not matched to a gene: 11. Per the germline V gene, CDR1 is MGHDK and CDR2 is SYGVNS. The CDR3 has 18 residues. CDR3 in amino acids: CASSGLRTSGIQYNEQFF. Here the CDR3 DNA reads TGTGCCAGCAGTGGCCTCAGGACTAGCGGGATCCAATACAATGAGCAGTTCTTC.

The chain carries TRBV18 and TRBJ2-7, with TRBD2 identical over 7 bases. Germline loops: CDR1 KGHSH, CDR2 LQKENI. This CDR3 spans 14 amino acids. Trimming took 5 bases from V and 1 from J; bases not matched to a gene: 5. The CDR3 coding sequence is TGTGCCAGCTCAGAGTCTAGCGGATCCTACGAGCAGTACTTC. Amino acid sequence: CASSESSGSYEQYF.

This clone was observed a few times. V is TRBV13 and J is TRBJ1-2, with a tentative D call TRBD1 (5 bases). Trimming left V 4 bases short and J 4 bases short, with 13 bases between. CDR1 and CDR2 (germline): PRHDT, FYEKMQ (reference sequence). This CDR3 is 14 amino acids long. CDR3 nucleotides: TGTGCCAGCAGCTCAAACAGGAACCTCTATGGCTACACCTTC. This codes for CASSSNRNLYGYTF.

The rearrangement joins TRBV6-5 to TRBJ1-5; TRBD1 matches 7 bases. The J segment lost 6 bases and the V segment lost 5 bases, leaving 7 bases of the junction unmatched. The CDR3 totals 14 residues. CDR1 is MNHEY, CDR2 SVGAGI, per germline. The CDR3 sequence: CASSHRQGPQPQHF. The CDR3 region has the DNA TGTGCCAGCAGTCATCGACAGGGTCCTCAGCCCCAGCATTTT.

The V gene is TRBV5-1, the J gene TRBJ1-5; D is possibly TRBD1 (6 bases). Trimming removed 0 bases from V and 0 bases from J, with 13 bases in between. Germline assignment: CDR1 SGHRS and CDR2 YFSETQ. The CDR3 runs to 17 residues. CDR3 nucleotide sequence: TGCGCCAGCAGCTTGGGAGGGGGACCTTATAGCAATCAGCCCCAGCATTTT. Amino acids: CASSLGGGPYSNQPQHF. The whole variable domain, filled in from reference TRBV5-1 and TRBJ1-5, reads KAGVTQTPRYLIKTRGQQVTLSCSPISGHRSVSWYQQTPGQGLQFLFEYFSETQRNKGNFPGRFSGRQFSNSRSEMNVSTLELGDSALYLCASSLGGGPYSNQPQHFGDGTRLSIL.

This clone was observed a few times. The chain is built from TRBV19 and TRBJ1-5; 8 nucleotides line up with TRBD1. After removal of 4 bases from V and 3 bases from J, the junction contained 23 bases not matched to a gene. This CDR3 contains 21 residues. Per germline, CDR1 LNHDA and CDR2 SQIVND (reference sequence). In nucleotides, the CDR3 is TGTGCCAGTAGTACCCCGAAGCCGGGACAGGTGACTTACCTCCTCAATCAGCCCCAGCATTTT. Translating gives CASSTPKPGQVTYLLNQPQHF. The full variable domain, in which reference TRBV19 and TRBJ1-5 provide the parts outside the CDR3, is DGGITQSPKYLFRKEGQNVTLSCEQNLNHDAMYWYRQDPGQGLRLIYYSQIVNDFQKGDIAEGYSVSREKKESFPLTVTSAQKNPTAFYLCASSTPKPGQVTYLLNQPQHFGDGTRLSIL.

J is TRBJ2-2 and V is TRBV4-3; TRBD2 aligns across 7 bases. The CDR3 spans 16 residues. The trim removed 0 bases at V and 4 bases at J, leaving 5 bases unmatched. Per germline, CDR1 LGHNA and CDR2 YSLEER. This CDR3 is CASSQEYGRLTGELFF. Here the CDR3 DNA reads TGCGCCAGCAGCCAAGAGTACGGGAGGCTCACCGGGGAGCTGTTTTTT.

This chain uses TRBV5-1 with TRBJ2-1; a weak D match, TRBD2 (6 bases). Germline CDR1 is SGHRS and CDR2 is YFSETQ. V lost 5 bases and J 8 bases, leaving 20 bases between the germline ends. The CDR3 has 15 residues. CDR3 residues: CASSGAPGLQDEQFF. The CDR3 DNA reads TGCGCCAGCAGTGGCGCCCCGGGACTCCAAGATGAGCAGTTCTTC.

V gene TRBV25-1 combines with J gene TRBJ2-1; 8 nucleotides align to TRBD1. The CDR3 is made up of 16 amino acids. Per the germline V gene, CDR1 is MGHDK and CDR2 is SYGVNS. V trimming: 4 bases; J trimming: 0 bases; junction bases outside the gene matches: 5. CDR3 amino acids: CASSGQGSFSYNEQFF. The DNA for the CDR3 is TGTGCCAGCAGTGGACAGGGGTCATTCTCCTACAATGAGCAGTTCTTC.

This sequence joins TRBV4-3 and TRBJ2-3, with D perhaps matching TRBD1 (5 bases). Per germline, CDR1 LGHNA and CDR2 YSLEER. Trimming removed 0 bases at V and 2 bases at J, with 9 bases between. This CDR3 has 15 amino acids. CDR3 sequence: CASSQEGRNTDTQYF. CDR3 sequence (DNA): TGCGCCAGCAGCCAAGAGGGGCGGAACACAGATACGCAGTATTTT.

The V and J genes are TRBV7-2 and TRBJ2-7, with TRBD2 identical over 12 bases. Germline V gene data show CDR1 as SGHTA and CDR2 as FQGNSA. Trimming removed 5 bases from V and 3 bases from J; junction bases left unmatched: 5. The CDR3 totals 15 residues. Here the CDR3 DNA reads TGTGCCAGCAGCATAGAGGGACTAGCGGGCTACGAGCAGTACTTC. Amino acids: CASSIEGLAGYEQYF.

This chain uses TRBV28 with TRBJ2-7, with D tentatively TRBD2 (5 bases). Germline values: CDR1 MDHEN, CDR2 SYDVKM. Trimming removed 7 bases at V and 2 bases at J, with 18 bases between. CDR3 length: 15 amino acids. The CDR3 sequence is CASNLAASGPYEQYF. The CDR3 DNA sequence: TGTGCCAGCAACCTAGCCGCCTCCGGGCCCTACGAGCAGTACTTC.

The J gene is TRBJ2-2, the V gene TRBV6-5; 10 bases line up with TRBD1. V lost 4 bases, J lost 7 bases, and 9 bases stayed unmatched. The germline V gene has CDR1 MNHEY and CDR2 SVGAGI. The CDR3 totals 16 residues. The CDR3 region has the DNA TGTGCCAGCAGTTCCCGAAGGGACAGGGGAGGCGGGGAGCTGTTTTTT. Translating it yields CASSSRRDRGGGELFF.

This chain uses TRBV28 with TRBJ2-7; D unresolved. Germline V gene sequence: CDR1 MDHEN, CDR2 SYDVKM. The CDR3 covers 12 residues. The V and J ends lost 6 bases and 12 bases respectively, with 18 bases between them. The chain's CDR3 is CASSRRSRLRYF. The CDR3 nucleotides read TGTGCCAGCAGCCGAAGGTCTAGACTTCGGTACTTC.

The CDR3 loop reads CASQQVIAHPNTGELFF. The CDR3 DNA follows: TGTGCCAGCCAACAAGTAATTGCACACCCTAACACCGGGGAGCTGTTTTTT. The chain has TRBV13 and TRBJ2-2; the D is unclear. The ends were cut back, 8 bases at V and 2 bases at J, with 21 bases in the middle. CDR3 length equals 17 residues. From germline, CDR1 is PRHDT and CDR2 FYEKMQ (reference sequence). Full variable domain (remainder filled in from reference TRBV13 and TRBJ2-2): AAGVIQSPRHLIKEKRETATLKCYPIPRHDTVYWYQQGPGQDPQFLISFYEKMQSDKGSIPDRFSAQQFSDYHSELNMSSLELGDSALYFCASQQVIAHPNTGELFFGEGSRLTVL.